This entry describes one T cell receptor beta chain. These data originate in a study of blood T cells in healthy people across ages. Next came a second PCR, run for roughly 6 to 11 cycles, which used a sample-barcoded 5' primer along with a J-beta primer mix. TCRdb fed the 5' RACE reads into MiXCR, producing one record per CDR3 protein. There are fewer than 2 million distinct CDR3 sequences in the sample; roughly two fifths occur only once, and 23% lies in the top ten. Germline loops: CDR1 SGHRS, CDR2 YFSETQ. The CDR3 consists of 15 residues. V was cut by 3 bases and J by 4 bases, with 11 bases left in between.

The origin of this receptor is a human donor in good health. The source material was blood. V gene TRBV5-1 combines with J gene TRBJ2-6, with D possibly being TRBD1 (5 bases). CDR3 in DNA: TGCGCCAGCAGCTCGGTGGGGCCCGGGGCCAACGTCCTGACTTTC. Its protein is CASSSVGPGANVLTF. The variable domain in full, completed from reference TRBV5-1 and TRBJ2-6, reads KAGVTQTPRYLIKTRGQQVTLSCSPISGHRSVSWYQQTPGQGLQFLFEYFSETQRNKGNFPGRFSGRQFSNSRSEMNVSTLELGDSALYLCASSSVGPGANVLTFGAGSRLTVL.